These 25 T cell receptor beta chains share one sample of origin, sequenced in a study of T cells after yellow fever vaccination (dated by TCRdb to between 2018 and 2020). Explained via the paper, the treatment or condition label denotes: live attenuated yellow fever vaccine strain. The library was made by 5' RACE. The listed sequencing device is Illumina HiSeq 2500. TCRdb reran the public reads through fastp at Q25 and MiXCR, keeping productive beta chains. Each entry is one CDR3 protein sequence, shown with its most common DNA and genes. The sample includes 300,000 to 350,000 distinct CDR3 sequences, with roughly 8.6% observed a single time. Approximately 18% of the sample is taken by the ten largest. The input for sequencing was PBMCs, taken approximately 40 days after the first yellow fever vaccination. The receptor set was obtained from a man younger than 35 who received the YFV17D yellow fever vaccine.

The rearrangement joins TRBV5-1 to TRBJ2-2, with D possibly being TRBD2 (5 bases). The germline V gene has CDR1 SGHRS and CDR2 YFSETQ. CDR3 length: 15 residues. The ends were cut back, 1 base at V and 6 bases at J, with 13 bases in the middle. CDR3 nucleotides: TGCGCCAGCAGCTTGTCTCGGGAATGGGCCGGGGAGCTGTTTTTT. Its translation is CASSLSREWAGELFF.

This clonotype has only a few counts. In nucleotides, the CDR3 is TGTGCCAGCAGCCCCCAGACTAGCTTCTCTAGCACAGATACGCAGTATTTT. It codes for CASSPQTSFSSTDTQYF. The genes are TRBV3-1 and TRBJ2-3, with 7 bases aligning to TRBD2. Germline loops: CDR1 LGHDT, CDR2 YNNKEL (reference sequence). This CDR3 spans 17 amino acids. J was trimmed by 0 bases and V by 4 bases; bases with no gene match: 10.

The chain uses TRBV12-3 or TRBV12-4 and TRBJ2-7; D may be TRBD1 (6 bases). The CDR3 consists of 14 residues. Trimming removed 7 bases at V and 6 bases at J, with 19 bases between. CDR3: CASKRQQGVGEQYF. DNA of the CDR3: TGTGCCAGCAAGCGGCAACAGGGAGTCGGCGAGCAGTACTTC.

This clonotype was picked up a small number of times. The rearrangement links TRBV5-1 to TRBJ2-7; D may be TRBD2 (5 bases). This CDR3 contains 14 residues. Between the trimmed V and J ends, which lost 5 bases and 5 bases, there was a span of 17 bases. Germline loops: CDR1 SGHRS, CDR2 YFSETQ. DNA of the CDR3: TGCGCCAGCAGTCGGGGTGGAAGGGTCGACGAGCAGTACGTC. It is translated as CASSRGGRVDEQYV.

This clonotype has more than one count but fewer than ten. The chain uses TRBV13 and TRBJ2-2; D gene uncertain. The germline V and J ends were trimmed by 5 bases and 2 bases, with 9 bases remaining between them. The CDR3 has 14 residues. Germline-derived CDR1 and CDR2 are PRHDT and FYEKMQ (reference sequence). CDR3 amino acids: CASSRVPNTGELFF. CDR3 sequence (DNA): TGTGCCAGCAGCCGGGTCCCCAACACCGGGGAGCTGTTTTTT.

The rearrangement joins TRBV6-5 to TRBJ1-2, with 8 bases identical to TRBD1. This CDR3 is 15 amino acids long. Losses at the gene ends were 0 bases for V and 4 bases for J; bases not matched to a gene: 4. CDR1 and CDR2 from the germline V gene are MNHEY and SVGAGI. This chain's CDR3 is CASSYSGQDIYGYTF. The CDR3 nucleotides read TGTGCCAGCAGTTACTCGGGACAGGACATCTATGGCTACACCTTC.

The chain combines TRBV15 with TRBJ2-3; 11 positions agree with TRBD1. In germline, CDR1 is LNHNV, CDR2 YYDKDF (reference sequence). The CDR3 length is 15 residues. J gave up 4 bases and V 1 base, and 1 base lay outside the gene matches. The CDR3 DNA reads as TGTGCCACCAGCAGAGGGGACAGGGGGTCAGATACGCAGTATTTT. It codes for CATSRGDRGSDTQYF.

In this sample, this clonotype turned up a few times. The CDR3 protein is CASSLIPGQGNSPLHF. In nucleotides, the CDR3 is TGTGCCAGCAGCTTAATTCCGGGACAGGGCAATTCACCCCTCCACTTT. V gene TRBV11-2 combines with J gene TRBJ1-6, with 9 bases fitting TRBD1. The CDR3 loop spans 16 amino acids. The junction had 6 bases not matched to a gene; V was cut back by 2 bases and J by 7 bases. In germline, CDR1 is SGHAT, CDR2 FQNNGV.

The sample holds a few counts of this clonotype. The chain has TRBV12-3 or TRBV12-4 and TRBJ2-5, with D hard to call. This CDR3 region has 13 residues. The V end lost 3 bases, the J end lost 2 bases, and 7 bases lay between the germline ends. CDR3 sequence: CASSFTPQETQYF. The CDR3 DNA reads as TGTGCCAGCAGTTTTACGCCACAAGAGACCCAGTACTTC.

This chain links TRBV20-1 with TRBJ1-4; D ambiguous. With 4 bases removed from V and 5 bases from J, the gap between germline ends came to 8 bases. In germline, CDR1 is DFQATT, CDR2 SNEGSKA (reference sequence). This CDR3 is 12 amino acids long. CDR3: CSANPLNEKLFF. The CDR3, as DNA: TGCAGTGCTAATCCCCTAAATGAAAAACTGTTTTTT.

In its sample, this clonotype was seen a few times. The genes are TRBV3-1 and TRBJ1-2, with D unclear. From germline, CDR1 is LGHDT and CDR2 YNNKEL (reference sequence). V was cut by 0 bases and J by 2 bases, with 13 bases left in between. The CDR3 is 16 amino acids. CDR3 bases: TGTGCCAGCAGCCAAGATTTTGAGACTGAGAACTATGGCTACACCTTC. It specifies CASSQDFETENYGYTF.

This clonotype was seen a few times. The chain recombines TRBV20-1 with TRBJ2-3; a weak D match, TRBD1 (5 bases). The V gene lost 1 base and the J gene lost 0 bases, with 11 bases spanning the gap. From germline, CDR1 is DFQATT and CDR2 SNEGSKA (reference sequence). CDR3 size: 15 residues. The CDR3, as DNA: TGCAGTGCTAGAGGGGGCTCATCTAGCACAGATACGCAGTATTTT. As protein: CSARGGSSSTDTQYF.

This clonotype was seen a few times. The chain is built from TRBV20-1 and TRBJ1-2, with 8 bases aligning to TRBD1. Looked up from germline, CDR1 is DFQATT and CDR2 is SNEGSKA (reference sequence). The V and J ends lost 5 bases and 8 bases, in that order; junction bases with no gene match: 19. The CDR3 loop spans 16 amino acids. CDR3: CSAPLPGQATSRGYTF. The CDR3 DNA reads TGCAGTGCTCCCCTACCGGGACAGGCCACGTCGAGGGGCTACACCTTC.

The rearrangement uses TRBV14 and TRBJ2-5; D is ambiguous. Trimming left V 4 bases short and J 1 base short, with 16 bases between. CDR1 is SGHDN and CDR2 is FVKESK in the germline V gene. CDR3 size: 16 residues. The CDR3 region is CASSRLPGPLQETQYF. CDR3 sequence (DNA): TGTGCCAGCAGCCGACTGCCCGGGCCCCTCCAAGAGACCCAGTACTTC. Drawing the rest from reference TRBV14 and TRBJ2-5, the complete variable domain is EAGVTQFPSHSVIEKGQTVTLRCDPISGHDNLYWYRRVMGKEIKFLLHFVKESKQDESGMPNNRFLAERTGGTYSTLKVQPAELEDSGVYFCASSRLPGPLQETQYFGPGTRLLVL.

This chain connects TRBV7-2 to TRBJ1-4, with D uncertain. Germline CDR1 is SGHTA and CDR2 is FQGNSA. The CDR3 has 15 amino acids. Trimming shortened V by 4 bases and J by 0 bases, and 9 bases separated the two germline ends. The DNA of the CDR3 is TGTGCCAGCAGCTACCAATCAACAACTAATGAAAAACTGTTTTTT. This sequence encodes CASSYQSTTNEKLFF.

The chain combines TRBV10-2 with TRBJ1-1; D not certain. This CDR3 comprises 14 residues. Trimming shortened V by 3 bases and J by 3 bases, and 11 bases separated the two germline ends. The germline V gene encodes CDR1 WSHSY and CDR2 SAAADI. The CDR3 reads CASSDGRRDTEAFF. Written as DNA, the CDR3 is TGCGCCAGCAGTGACGGGCGGCGAGACACTGAAGCTTTCTTT.

This clonotype was detected only a few times. The chain combines TRBV15 with TRBJ2-5; D may be TRBD2 (5 bases). The CDR3 is 14 residues long. The V and J ends lost 3 bases and 5 bases respectively, with 13 bases between them. Germline V gives CDR1 LNHNV, CDR2 YYDKDF (reference sequence). Written as DNA, the CDR3 is TGTGCCACCAGCAGCATGAGGGTCGGTGAGACCCAGTACTTC. Protein product: CATSSMRVGETQYF.

This clonotype has ten or more counts. J is TRBJ2-1 and V is TRBV5-1; a weak D match, TRBD1 (5 bases). The CDR3 spans 14 residues. The germline CDR1 and CDR2 sequences are SGHRS and YFSETQ. Trimming cost V 1 base and J 1 base, with 6 bases left between them. The CDR3 reads CASSLTGSYNEQFF. The DNA of the CDR3 is TGCGCCAGCAGCTTGACAGGTTCCTACAATGAGCAGTTCTTC.

In this sample, this clonotype turned up a few times. The chain employs TRBV27 and TRBJ2-5, with TRBD1 identical over 11 bases. Germline V gene lookup returns CDR1 MNHEY and CDR2 SMNVEV (reference sequence). V was clipped by 5 bases and J by 5 bases; unmatched bases: 10. The CDR3 contains 16 residues. Here the CDR3 reads CASSDLLGQGDETQYF. CDR3 nucleotide sequence: TGTGCCAGCAGTGACCTCTTGGGACAGGGGGACGAGACCCAGTACTTC.

This clonotype appeared a few times. This rearrangement joins TRBV25-1 to TRBJ1-5; 7 bases line up with TRBD1. The CDR3 runs 15 residues. Germline CDR1 reads MGHDK; CDR2 reads SYGVNS. The trim removed 6 bases at V and 2 bases at J, leaving 7 bases unmatched. The CDR3 reads CASSAGGRGNQPQHF. The CDR3 nucleotides are TGTGCCAGCAGCGCAGGGGGTCGAGGCAATCAGCCCCAGCATTTT.

The chain couples TRBV23-1 to TRBJ1-5; D gene uncertain. TRBV23-1 has ORF status, its function being uncertain. V lost 0 bases, J lost 4 bases, and 10 bases lay in between. The CDR3 consists of 15 residues. The CDR3 nucleotides read TGCGCCAGCAGTCAATCGCCCCAGAAAAATCAGCCCCAGCATTTT. Translating gives CASSQSPQKNQPQHF.

This chain connects TRBV5-6 to TRBJ2-1, with D tentatively TRBD1 or TRBD2 (6 bases each). V was trimmed by 8 bases and J by 5 bases, leaving 17 bases between them. This CDR3 has 14 residues. Germline V gene data show CDR1 as SGHDT and CDR2 as YYEEEE. The CDR3 DNA follows: TGTGCCAGGAGCCCCGGGGGCCGGCACAATGAGCAGTTCTTC. It translates to CARSPGGRHNEQFF.

This clonotype turned up a few times. This chain connects TRBV5-1 to TRBJ1-5; weak D call: TRBD1 (5 bases). Trimming shortened V by 4 bases and J by 0 bases, and 14 bases separated the two germline ends. The length of the CDR3 is 16 residues. Germline CDR1 reads SGHRS; CDR2 reads YFSETQ. The CDR3 sequence is CASSEGTAYSNQPQHF. In nucleotides, the CDR3 is TGCGCCAGCAGCGAAGGGACCGCATATAGCAATCAGCCCCAGCATTTT.

This clonotype occurred a few times. This chain connects TRBV10-3 to TRBJ1-2, with TRBD1 identical over 7 bases. Germline V CDR1 and CDR2: ENHRY, SYGVKD. The CDR3 totals 15 residues. The junction had 9 bases not matched to a gene; V was cut back by 3 bases and J by 5 bases. The CDR3 protein is CAISETGVGLYGYTF. The CDR3, as DNA: TGTGCCATCAGTGAAACAGGGGTAGGGCTTTATGGCTACACCTTC.

This chain joins TRBV6-5 and TRBJ2-3, with TRBD1 identical over 9 bases. The germline V gene has CDR1 MNHEY and CDR2 SVGAGI. This CDR3 has 15 amino acids. Trimming took 3 bases from V and 1 from J; bases not matched to a gene: 2. For the CDR3, the DNA is TGTGCCAGCAGTTATAGGACAGGGGGCACAGATACGCAGTATTTT. Translating gives CASSYRTGGTDTQYF.